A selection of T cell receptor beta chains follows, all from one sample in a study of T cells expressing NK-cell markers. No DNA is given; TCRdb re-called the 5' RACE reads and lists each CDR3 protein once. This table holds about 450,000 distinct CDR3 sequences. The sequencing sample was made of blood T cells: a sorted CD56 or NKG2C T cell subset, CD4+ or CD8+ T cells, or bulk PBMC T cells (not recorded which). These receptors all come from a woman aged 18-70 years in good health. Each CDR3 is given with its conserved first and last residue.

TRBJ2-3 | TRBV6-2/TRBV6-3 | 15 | CASSYGTSLADTQYF
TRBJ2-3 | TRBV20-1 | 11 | CSARFADTQYF
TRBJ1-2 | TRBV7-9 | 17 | CASSFLPGQETNYGYTF
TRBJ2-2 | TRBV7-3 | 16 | CASSLLPSQNTGELFF
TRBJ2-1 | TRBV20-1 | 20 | CSAPKRLAQVSPRSYNEQFF
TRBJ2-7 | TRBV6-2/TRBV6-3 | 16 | CASNWEPGLAKLEQYF
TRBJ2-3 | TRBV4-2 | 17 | CASSQDGTSGYTDTQYF
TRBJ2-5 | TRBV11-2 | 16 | CASSLQGGNREETQYF
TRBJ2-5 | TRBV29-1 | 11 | CSVEAKETQYF
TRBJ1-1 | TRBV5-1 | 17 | CASSLPAGTALNTEAFF
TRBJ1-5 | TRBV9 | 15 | CASSVNGGRNQPQHF
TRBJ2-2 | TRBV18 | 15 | CASSRGTANTGELFF
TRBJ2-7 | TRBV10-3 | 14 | CAISPDRDSYEQYF
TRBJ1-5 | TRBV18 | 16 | CASSPPGRGDLQPQHF
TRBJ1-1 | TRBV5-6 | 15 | CASSSEGHSNTEAFF
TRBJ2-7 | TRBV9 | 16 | CASSVGSGQVFYEQYF
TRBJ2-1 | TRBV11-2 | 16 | CASSPTRTSGGNEQFF
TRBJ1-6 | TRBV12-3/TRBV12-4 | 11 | CASSSSSPLHF
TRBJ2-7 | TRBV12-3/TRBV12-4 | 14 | CASTRTSSNYEQYF
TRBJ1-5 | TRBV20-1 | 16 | CSARDVEGVPNQPQHF
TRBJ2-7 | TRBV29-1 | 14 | CSVAGTALTYEQYF
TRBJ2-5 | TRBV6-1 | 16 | CASRKGQGPGEETQYF
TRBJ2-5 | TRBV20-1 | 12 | CSARSHQETQYF
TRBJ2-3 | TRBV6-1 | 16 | CASRGRLERYTDTQYF
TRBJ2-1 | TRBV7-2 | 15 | CASSTLAGVGYEQFF
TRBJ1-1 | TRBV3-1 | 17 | CASSQDLSGQGGTEAFF
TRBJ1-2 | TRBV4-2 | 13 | CASSQGESLGYTF
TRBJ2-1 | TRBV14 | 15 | CASSQNQLAGLAKFF
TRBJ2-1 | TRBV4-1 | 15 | CASSRRDRDFWEQFF
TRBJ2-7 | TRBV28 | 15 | CASNIEGHPSYEQYF
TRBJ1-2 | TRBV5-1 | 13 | CANMHGAPYGYTF
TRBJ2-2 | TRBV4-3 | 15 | CASSQEVGNTGELFF
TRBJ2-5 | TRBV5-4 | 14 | CASSRAFEGETQYF
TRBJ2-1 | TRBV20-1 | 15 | CSARGLAGIYNEQFF
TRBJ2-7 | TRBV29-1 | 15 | CSVEGAGLNPYEQYF
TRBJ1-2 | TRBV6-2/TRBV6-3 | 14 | CASSFYVQGGGYTF
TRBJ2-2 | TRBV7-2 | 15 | CASSELAGGNGELFF
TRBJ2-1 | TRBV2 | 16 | CASSERGSLRINEQFF
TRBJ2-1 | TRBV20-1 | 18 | CSARDPTSGGNSYNEQFF
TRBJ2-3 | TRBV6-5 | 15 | CASSYSTSVSDTQYF
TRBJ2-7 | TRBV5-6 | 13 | CASSFWITYEQYF
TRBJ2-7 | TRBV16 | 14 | CASRRNRDSYEQYF
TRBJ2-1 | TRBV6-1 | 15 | CASSGASGLINEQFF
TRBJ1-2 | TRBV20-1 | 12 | CSASQEDYGYTF
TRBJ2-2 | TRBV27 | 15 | CASRTVTLGGGELFF
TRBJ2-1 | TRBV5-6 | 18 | CASSRRTSGRGTYNEQFF
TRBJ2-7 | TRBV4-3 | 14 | CASSQATGTYEQYF
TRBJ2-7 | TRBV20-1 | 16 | CSATRLSTGRTYEQYF
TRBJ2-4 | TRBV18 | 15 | CASSLGQNNKNIQYF
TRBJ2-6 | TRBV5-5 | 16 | CASSFGNGPGANVLTF
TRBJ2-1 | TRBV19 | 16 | CASSRYREGFYNEQFF
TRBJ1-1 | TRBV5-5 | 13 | CASSLGHWNEAFF
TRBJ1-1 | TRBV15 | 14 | CATSRTGGNTEAFF
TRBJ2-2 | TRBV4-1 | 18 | CASSQAPPAGRDTGELFF
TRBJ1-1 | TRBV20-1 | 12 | CSASPGQGKAFF
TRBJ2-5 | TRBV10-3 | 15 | CAISPSGQGLETQYF
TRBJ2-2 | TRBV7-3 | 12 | CASSRPTGELFF
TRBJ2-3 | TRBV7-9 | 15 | CASSLALQAPDTQYF
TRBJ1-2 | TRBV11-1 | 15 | CASSREREGGYGYTF